This entry describes one T cell receptor (beta chain). The junction differs from germline at one of its ends, possibly a read error. This entry comes from a study of neurological immune-mediated disorders. The germline gives CDR1 MNHNY, CDR2 SVGAGI (reference sequence). CDR3 size: 15 residues. TCRdb independently ran MiXCR on the 5' RACE reads; one entry per CDR3 protein. In the table there are roughly 50,000 distinct CDR3 sequences, roughly 23% of which are singletons. Sequencing used PBMCs. This TCR was recovered from a woman in her seventies in good health. This chain connects TRBV6-6 to TRBJ2-7; 9 bases line up with TRBD1. This CDR3 reads CSSSYSGTGQVEQYF. The CDR3 DNA reads as TGTTCCAGCAGTTACTCCGGGACAGGGCAGGTTGAGCAGTACTTC.